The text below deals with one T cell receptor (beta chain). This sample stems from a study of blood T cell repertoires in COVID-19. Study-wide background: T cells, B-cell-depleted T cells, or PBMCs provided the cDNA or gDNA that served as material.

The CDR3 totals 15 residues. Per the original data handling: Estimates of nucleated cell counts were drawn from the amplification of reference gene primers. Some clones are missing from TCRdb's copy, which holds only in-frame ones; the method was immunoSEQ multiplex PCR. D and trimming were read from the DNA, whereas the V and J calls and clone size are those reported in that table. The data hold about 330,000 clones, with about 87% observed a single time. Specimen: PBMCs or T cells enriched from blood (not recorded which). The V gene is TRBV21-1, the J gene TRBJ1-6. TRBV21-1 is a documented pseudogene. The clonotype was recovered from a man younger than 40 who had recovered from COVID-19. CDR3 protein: CASSSAGDRFSPLHF. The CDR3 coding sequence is TGTGCCAGCAGCTCAGCGGGGGACAGATTTTCACCCCTCCACTTT.